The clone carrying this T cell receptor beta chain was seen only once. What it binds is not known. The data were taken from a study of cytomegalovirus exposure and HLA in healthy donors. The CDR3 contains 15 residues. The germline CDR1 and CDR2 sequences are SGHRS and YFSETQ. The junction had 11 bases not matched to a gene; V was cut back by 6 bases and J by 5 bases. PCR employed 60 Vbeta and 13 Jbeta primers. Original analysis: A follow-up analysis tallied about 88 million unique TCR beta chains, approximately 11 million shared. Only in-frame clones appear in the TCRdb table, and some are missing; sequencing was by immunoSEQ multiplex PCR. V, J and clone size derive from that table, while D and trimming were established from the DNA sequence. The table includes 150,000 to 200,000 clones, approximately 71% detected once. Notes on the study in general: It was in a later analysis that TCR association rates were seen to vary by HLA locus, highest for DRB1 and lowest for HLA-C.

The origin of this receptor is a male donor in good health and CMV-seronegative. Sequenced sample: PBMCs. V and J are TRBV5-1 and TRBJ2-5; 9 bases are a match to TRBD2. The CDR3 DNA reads TGCGCCAGCATGTGGGGCGCGGGGGGGCACGAGACCCAGTACTTC. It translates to CASMWGAGGHETQYF.